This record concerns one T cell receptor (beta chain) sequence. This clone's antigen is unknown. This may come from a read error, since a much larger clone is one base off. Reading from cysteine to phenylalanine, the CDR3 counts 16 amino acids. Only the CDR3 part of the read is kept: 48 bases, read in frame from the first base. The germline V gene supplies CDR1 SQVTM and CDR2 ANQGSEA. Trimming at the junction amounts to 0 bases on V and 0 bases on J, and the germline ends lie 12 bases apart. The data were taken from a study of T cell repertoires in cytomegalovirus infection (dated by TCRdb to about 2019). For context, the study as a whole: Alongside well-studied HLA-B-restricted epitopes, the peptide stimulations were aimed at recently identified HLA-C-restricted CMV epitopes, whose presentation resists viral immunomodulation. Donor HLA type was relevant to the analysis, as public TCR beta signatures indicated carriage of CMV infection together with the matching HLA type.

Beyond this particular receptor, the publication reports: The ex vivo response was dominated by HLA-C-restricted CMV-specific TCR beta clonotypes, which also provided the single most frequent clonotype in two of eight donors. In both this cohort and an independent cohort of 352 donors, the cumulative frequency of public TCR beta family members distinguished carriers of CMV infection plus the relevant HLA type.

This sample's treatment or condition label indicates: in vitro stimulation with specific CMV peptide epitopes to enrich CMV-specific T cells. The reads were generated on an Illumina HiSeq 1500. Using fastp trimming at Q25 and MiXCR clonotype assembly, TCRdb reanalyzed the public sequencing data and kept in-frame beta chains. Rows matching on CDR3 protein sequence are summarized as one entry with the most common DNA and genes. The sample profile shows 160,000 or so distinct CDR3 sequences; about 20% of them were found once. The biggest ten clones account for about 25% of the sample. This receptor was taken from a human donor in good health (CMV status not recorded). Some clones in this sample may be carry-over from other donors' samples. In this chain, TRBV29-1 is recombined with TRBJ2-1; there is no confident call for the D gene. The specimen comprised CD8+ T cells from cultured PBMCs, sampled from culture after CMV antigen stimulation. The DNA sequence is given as TGCAGCGTTGAAGACGCAGCGAGGCGCTCCTACAATGAGCAGTTCTTC. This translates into CSVEDAARRSYNEQFF.